This TCR beta chain stems from a study of blood T cell repertoires in COVID-19. Study as a whole: From the United States, Italy and Spain came samples of acute and convalescent COVID-19. Sources were T cells, B-cell-depleted T cells, or PBMCs; the material itself was cDNA or gDNA.

The CDR3 loop spans 15 amino acids. Trimming shortened V by 4 bases and J by 0 bases, and 13 bases separated the two germline ends. Germline-derived CDR1 and CDR2 are MGHRA and YSYEKL. How the authors handled the data: Amplification with reference gene primers provided the estimates of nucleated cell counts. This table comes from immunoSEQ multiplex PCR, and its TCRdb copy is limited to in-frame clones, with some not included. D and trimming come from the DNA, and the V and J calls and clone size come from that table. This table has about 260,000 clones, approximately 91% appearing once. This receptor was identified in a person between 18 and 30 years old with COVID-19, enrolled during active disease. The chain uses TRBV4-1 and TRBJ2-7, with D possibly TRBD2 on 6 matching bases. Sequenced input: peripheral blood. CDR3 DNA sequence: TGCGCCAGCAGCCTTAGACTAGGAAGCTCCTACGAGCAGTACTTC. This codes for CASSLRLGSSYEQYF.